This is a list of T cell receptor beta chains from one sample in a study of post-analysis software for immune sequencing data. Each CDR3 protein gets one entry after TCRdb re-called the PCR reads with MiXCR. The repertoire consists of roughly 600,000 distinct CDR3 sequences, with 44% occurring once and the leading ten covering over 1.5%. The sequenced sample was blood. Source of these receptors: a girl aged 5-17 years with multiple sclerosis. Each CDR3 is given with its conserved first and last residue. The D gene is left open where the match is weak. Clone size is given for some rows only: seen once, a few or many times, or a class if the clone is expanded.

d_call j_call clone_size v_call cdr3_nt cdr3_aa
. TRBJ1-2 . TRBV20-1 TGCAGTGCTATCAGACCTAACTATGGCTACACCTTC CSAIRPNYGYTF
. TRBJ1-5 . TRBV12-3/TRBV12-4 TGTGCCAGCAGTTTAAGGGGGGGCCCAGGGGCCAATCAGCCCCAGCATTTT CASSLRGGPGANQPQHF
. TRBJ2-1 . TRBV24-1 TGTGCCACCAGTGTTAGCGGCCCTTTGGGGACCTACAATGAGCAGTTCTTC CATSVSGPLGTYNEQFF
TRBD2 TRBJ2-3 few TRBV5-1 TGCGCCAGCACCCAGGGGACTAGCACGACTACGCAGTATTTT CASTQGTSTTTQYF
. TRBJ1-5 few TRBV10-2 TGCGCCAGCAGTGAGTCTAGGCAGCCCCAGCATTTT CASSESRQPQHF
TRBD1 TRBJ2-7 . TRBV20-1 TGCAGTGCTAGAGACTACAGGGGAACCTACGAGCAGTACTTC CSARDYRGTYEQYF
. TRBJ2-7 . TRBV7-8 TGTGCCGGCAGCGTGGGGACCTCCTACGAGCAGTACTTC CAGSVGTSYEQYF
. TRBJ2-1 once TRBV9 TGTGCCAGCAGCCCGAGGGACGCCGAGCAGTTCTTC CASSPRDAEQFF
. TRBJ1-1 few TRBV12-3/TRBV12-4 TGTGCCAGCAGCCCGAGGGGGGGGGAGAACACTGAAGCTTTCTTT CASSPRGGENTEAFF
. TRBJ2-1 . TRBV5-1 TGCGCCAGCAGCTTCCTGACAGGTTGGCTCGATGAGCAGTTCTTC CASSFLTGWLDEQFF
. TRBJ2-3 few TRBV20-1 TGCAGTGCTAGTTCCCCTCGCCGAGGTACGCAGTATTTT CSASSPRRGTQYF
TRBD2 TRBJ2-1 . TRBV10-3 TGTGCCATCAGTGATAGGGCGCCTAGCGGGAGCCTTCTTGTAGGCCATGAGCAGTTCTTC CAISDRAPSGSLLVGHEQFF
. TRBJ1-2 . TRBV6-1 TGTGCCAGCAGTGACGCGGGCCGGATGAATGGCTACACCTTC CASSDAGRMNGYTF
TRBD1 TRBJ2-3 . TRBV6-5 TGTGCCACCAAGGGGGCCTCTAGCACAGATACGCAGTATTTT CATKGASSTDTQYF
TRBD1 TRBJ1-2 few TRBV7-3 TGTGCCAGCAGCTTAATCGCGGGACAGCCCCGGGATGGCTACACCTTC CASSLIAGQPRDGYTF
TRBD2 TRBJ2-5 . TRBV7-9 TGTGCCAGCCAGCGGGGGGCTGACCAAGAGACCCAGTACTTC CASQRGADQETQYF
. TRBJ1-4 . TRBV12-3/TRBV12-4 TGTGCCAGCAGACTCACCGGGCCAAGGGAAAAACTGTTTTTT CASRLTGPREKLFF
. TRBJ1-2 . TRBV29-1 TGCAGCGCCCACTCAGACTATGGCTACACCTTC CSAHSDYGYTF
. TRBJ1-2 . TRBV3-1 TGTGCCAGCAGCCAAGCCTCCGAGAACTATGGCTACACCTTC CASSQASENYGYTF
. TRBJ2-7 few TRBV12-3/TRBV12-4 TGTGCCAGCAGTTTCGGGGCCAACTACGAGCAGTACTTC CASSFGANYEQYF
. TRBJ2-1 few TRBV12-3/TRBV12-4 TGTGCCAGCTGCGGACAGCCCTACAATGAGCAGTTCTTC CASCGQPYNEQFF
. TRBJ1-1 . TRBV6-6 TGTGCCAGCAGTTACTCGAGACAGAACGAAGCTTTCTTT CASSYSRQNEAFF
TRBD1 TRBJ1-2 . TRBV7-9 TGTGCCAGCAGCGCCCGAACGCCGAGGACAGGGAACTATGGCTACACCTTC CASSARTPRTGNYGYTF